A single sample is the source of the 27 T cell receptor beta chains below, sequenced in a study of blood T cell repertoires in COVID-19. Libraries were prepared by immunoSEQ multiplex PCR; TCRdb keeps only in-frame clonotypes and omits some of them. The sample consists of about 200,000 clones, approximately 81% of them appearing once. Sample: peripheral blood. The source of these receptors is a woman aged 80 or older with acute or convalescent COVID-19.

The chain couples TRBV6-4 to TRBJ1-1, with 10 bases matching TRBD1. CDR3 length: 17 residues. The V gene's germline CDR1 is MRHNA and CDR2 SNTAGT. The ends lost 3 bases at V and 6 bases at J; junction bases unmatched: 13. CDR3 residues: CASSEFPIGQGVSEAFF. The CDR3 nucleotides read TGTGCCAGCAGTGAATTCCCGATTGGACAGGGGGTTTCTGAAGCTTTCTTT.

This chain connects TRBV7-2 to TRBJ2-7, with 8 bases fitting TRBD1. After removal of 5 bases from V and 3 bases from J, the junction contained 3 bases not matched to a gene. The CDR3 runs 13 residues. Germline V gene lookup returns CDR1 SGHTA and CDR2 FQGNSA. CDR3 nucleotide sequence: TGTGCCAGCAGCCGGGACAGGTACTACGAGCAGTACTTC. Its protein is CASSRDRYYEQYF.

This clone has just a few counts. Other DNA sequences in the same sample also yield this CDR3. The rearrangement uses TRBV5-1 and TRBJ1-2; no definite D call. This CDR3 comprises 13 residues. The germline V gene encodes CDR1 SGHRS and CDR2 YFSETQ. The V end lost 0 bases, the J end lost 1 base, and 4 bases lay between the germline ends. CDR3 loop: CASSLDSNYGYTF. In nucleotides, the CDR3 is TGCGCCAGCAGCTTGGACAGTAACTATGGCTACACCTTC.

Comments on this clone: This CDR3 is also generated by other DNA sequences in the sample. This chain joins TRBV7-2 and TRBJ1-4; 7 bases match TRBD1. The CDR3 is 16 residues long. The junction had 6 bases not matched to a gene; V was cut back by 5 bases and J by 0 bases. Germline V gives CDR1 SGHTA, CDR2 FQGNSA. CDR3 coding DNA: TGTGCCAGCAGCCTTGGGACAGCCGCAACTAATGAAAAACTGTTTTTT. Its protein is CASSLGTAATNEKLFF.

This chain joins TRBV9 and TRBJ1-5; D may be TRBD1 (5 bases). The germline V gene encodes CDR1 SGDLS and CDR2 YYNGEE. The CDR3 is 14 amino acids. The germline V and J ends were trimmed by 3 bases and 5 bases, with 12 bases remaining between them. The CDR3 DNA reads as TGTGCCAGCAGCGCCCATCAGGGCGATCAGCCCCAGCATTTT. Its protein product is CASSAHQGDQPQHF.

The genes are TRBV6-2 or TRBV6-3 and TRBJ1-5; no definite D call. CDR3 length: 12 residues. The V end lost 5 bases, the J end lost 8 bases, and 10 bases lay between the germline ends. From germline, CDR1 is MNHEY and CDR2 SVGEGT. In nucleotides, the CDR3 is TGTGCCAGCAGTAGGAGGACTGAGCCCCAGCATTTT. Protein: CASSRRTEPQHF.

J is TRBJ2-3 and V is TRBV14; tentative D call: TRBD2 (6 bases). V was shortened by 5 bases and J by 7 bases, with 22 bases between the two germline ends. The germline V gene encodes CDR1 SGHDN and CDR2 FVKESK. The CDR3 has 16 residues. The CDR3 coding sequence is TGTGCCAGCAGCTCCAACCGGGCGGGATGGCCCTATACGCAGTATTTT. Translated: CASSSNRAGWPYTQYF.

The gene calls are TRBV16 and TRBJ2-2, with TRBD2 as a possible D gene (7 bases). Trimming cost V 0 bases and J 3 bases, with 11 bases left between them. CDR1 and CDR2 from the germline V gene are KGHSY and FQNENV. CDR3 length equals 16 residues. Here the CDR3 reads CASSQSRGADTGELFF. Here the CDR3 DNA reads TGTGCCAGCAGCCAATCTCGGGGGGCGGACACCGGGGAGCTGTTTTTT.

The rearrangement uses TRBV4-3 and TRBJ2-1; 9 positions agree with TRBD1. Germline V gene data show CDR1 as LGHNA and CDR2 as YSLEER. The CDR3 sequence is 15 residues long. Germline trimming cut 4 bases from V and 3 bases from J; bases unmatched to any gene: 4. This CDR3 is CASSLEGQGYNEQFF. CDR3 DNA: TGCGCCAGCAGCCTTGAGGGACAGGGCTACAATGAGCAGTTCTTC.

This clone was observed a few times. The CDR3 protein is CSGRGLAGKYTGELFF. The CDR3 nucleotides read TGCAGCGGAAGGGGACTAGCGGGGAAATACACCGGGGAGCTGTTTTTT. This chain uses TRBV29-1 with TRBJ2-2; 13 bases match TRBD2. Per the germline V gene, CDR1 is SQVTM and CDR2 is ANQGSEA. V lost 7 bases, J lost 3 bases, and 8 bases stayed unmatched. The CDR3 totals 16 residues.

In nucleotides, the CDR3 is TGTGCCAGCAGCATAAGACTAGCCGCCGAGCAGTTCTTC. Translating it yields CASSIRLAAEQFF. The chain couples TRBV9 to TRBJ2-1; 7 nucleotides align to TRBD2. The ends lost 4 bases at V and 10 bases at J; junction bases unmatched: 8. The V gene's germline CDR1 is SGDLS and CDR2 YYNGEE. The CDR3 length is 13 residues. Full variable domain (outside the CDR3, taken from reference TRBV9 and TRBJ2-1): DSGVTQTPKHLITATGQRVTLRCSPRSGDLSVYWYQQSLDQGLQFLIQYYNGEERAKGNILERFSAQQFPDLHSELNLSSLELGDSALYFCASSIRLAAEQFFGPGTRLTVL.

The V gene is TRBV27, the J gene TRBJ1-3, with D tentatively TRBD1 (6 bases). With 4 bases removed from V and 3 bases from J, the gap between germline ends came to 22 bases. CDR1 is MNHEY, CDR2 SMNVEV, per germline (reference sequence). The CDR3 consists of 18 residues. For the CDR3, the DNA is TGTGCCAGCAGTTCACCCCACGCAGGGGTCCTATTTGGAAACACCATATATTTT. Its translation: CASSSPHAGVLFGNTIYF.

This clone was recorded once. V usage is TRBV13 and J usage is TRBJ1-1; tentative D call: TRBD1 (5 bases). Trimming removed 5 bases at V and 0 bases at J, with 13 bases between. CDR1 and CDR2 from the germline V gene are PRHDT and FYEKMQ (reference sequence). The CDR3 runs 15 residues. Here the CDR3 DNA reads TGTGCCAGCAGCCCAAGGCGGGACTTGAACACTGAAGCTTTCTTT. Translation gives CASSPRRDLNTEAFF.

This chain links TRBV11-2 with TRBJ2-7, with D unresolved. The ends were cut back, 0 bases at V and 6 bases at J, with 12 bases in the middle. Germline CDR1 reads SGHAT; CDR2 reads FQNNGV. The CDR3 spans 14 residues. This CDR3 reads CASSLDVLVSEQYF. The CDR3 nucleotides read TGTGCCAGCAGCTTAGATGTTCTAGTCTCCGAGCAGTACTTC.

The V and J genes are TRBV11-2 and TRBJ1-2; 8 nucleotides line up with TRBD1. The ends lost 6 bases at V and 8 bases at J; junction bases unmatched: 14. Germline-derived CDR1 and CDR2 are SGHAT and FQNNGV. There are 15 residues in the CDR3. CDR3 nucleotides: TGTGCCAGCAGGAGGACAGGGAGCTCCTCGTGGGGCTACACCTTC. Translation gives CASRRTGSSSWGYTF. Filled out from reference TRBV11-2 and TRBJ1-2, the complete variable domain reads EAGVAQSPRYKIIEKRQSVAFWCNPISGHATLYWYQQILGQGPKLLIQFQNNGVVDDSQLPKDRFSAERLKGVDSTLKIQPAKLEDSAVYLCASRRTGSSSWGYTFGSGTRLTVV.

This chain joins TRBV24-1 and TRBJ2-3; 8 nucleotides agree with TRBD1. The CDR3 is 16 residues long. Germline V gene lookup returns CDR1 KGHDR and CDR2 SFDVKD. V lost 1 base, J lost 1 base, and 3 bases stayed unmatched. The CDR3 reads CATSDFDRGGTDTQYF. In DNA, the CDR3 is TGTGCCACCAGTGATTTCGACAGGGGAGGCACAGATACGCAGTATTTT.

This clone was found once. This chain links TRBV10-3 with TRBJ2-7, with 11 bases lining up with TRBD1. V lost 10 bases, J lost 6 bases, and 11 bases stayed unmatched. Germline V gives CDR1 ENHRY, CDR2 SYGVKD. The CDR3 loop spans 14 amino acids. The CDR3, as DNA: TGTGCCACCAAGGGTTCGGGACAGGGGGGCGAGCAGTACTTC. Its translation: CATKGSGQGGEQYF.

The gene calls are TRBV19 and TRBJ2-7; 7 nucleotides align to TRBD1. In germline, CDR1 is LNHDA, CDR2 SQIVND (reference sequence). The V and J ends lost 6 bases and 6 bases, in that order; junction bases with no gene match: 5. There are 12 residues in the CDR3. CDR3 in amino acids: CASSPTGVEQYF. The CDR3 bases are TGTGCCAGTAGCCCTACAGGGGTCGAGCAGTACTTC.

This clone was recorded only once. The V and J genes are TRBV15 and TRBJ1-4; 9 bases fit TRBD1. The germline gives CDR1 LNHNV, CDR2 YYDKDF (reference sequence). V lost 0 bases, J lost 8 bases, and 7 bases stayed unmatched. The CDR3 is 16 amino acids. DNA for the CDR3: TGTGCCACCAGCAGAGATGGACAGGGGTTTGACGAAAAACTGTTTTTT. Translating it yields CATSRDGQGFDEKLFF.

This clone occurred once. The V gene is TRBV5-1, the J gene TRBJ2-2; D remains unclear. Looked up from germline, CDR1 is SGHRS and CDR2 is YFSETQ. Deletions cut 4 bases from V and 0 bases from J, with 7 bases between. The CDR3 has 14 amino acids. In DNA, the CDR3 is TGCGCCAGCAGCGCCCAGTCGAACACCGGGGAGCTGTTTTTT. Residues: CASSAQSNTGELFF.

This sequence joins TRBV12-3 or TRBV12-4 and TRBJ2-2; a possible D gene is TRBD2 (5 bases). Trimming took off 6 bases at V and 7 bases at J, with 9 bases between the two ends. This CDR3 is 12 amino acids long. This chain's CDR3 is CASSLRDGELFF. In nucleotides, the CDR3 is TGTGCCAGCAGCCTCCGGGACGGGGAGCTGTTTTTT.

The chain recombines TRBV9 with TRBJ2-1; the D is unclear. V was shortened by 4 bases and J by 4 bases, with 12 bases between the two germline ends. Germline V gene lookup returns CDR1 SGDLS and CDR2 YYNGEE. The CDR3 consists of 14 residues. CDR3 in amino acids: CASSPIAAYNEQFF. The CDR3 DNA sequence: TGTGCCAGCAGCCCGATTGCGGCGTACAATGAGCAGTTCTTC.

This chain joins TRBV11-2 and TRBJ2-7; 8 bases are a match to TRBD2. The length of the CDR3 is 16 residues. Germline V CDR1 and CDR2: SGHAT, FQNNGV. V dropped 4 bases and J dropped 2; count of bases not matched to a gene: 10. The CDR3 here is CASSSPLAGYTYEQYF. CDR3 sequence (DNA): TGTGCCAGCAGCTCACCCCTAGCGGGTTATACCTACGAGCAGTACTTC.

CDR3 protein: CASSYLRTSGSQSYNEQFF. In DNA, the CDR3 is TGTGCCAGCAGTTACTTGAGGACTAGCGGGAGTCAATCCTACAATGAGCAGTTCTTC. The chain carries TRBV6-2 or TRBV6-3 and TRBJ2-1; TRBD2 aligns across 13 bases. This CDR3 is 19 amino acids long. Trimming removed 1 base from V and 1 base from J; junction bases left unmatched: 7. CDR1 is MNHEY, CDR2 SVGEGT, per germline.

V gene TRBV11-2 combines with J gene TRBJ2-7; a possible D gene is TRBD1 (6 bases). The CDR3 extends over 16 amino acids. Germline V lookup: CDR1 SGHAT, CDR2 FQNNGV. V was pared by 1 base and J by 0 bases, with 13 bases between. The CDR3 nucleotides are TGTGCCAGCAGCTTAGGGGTGGACAGCTTCTCCTACGAGCAGTACTTC. Amino acid sequence: CASSLGVDSFSYEQYF. The full variable domain, with the rest looked up from reference TRBV11-2 and TRBJ2-7, is EAGVAQSPRYKIIEKRQSVAFWCNPISGHATLYWYQQILGQGPKLLIQFQNNGVVDDSQLPKDRFSAERLKGVDSTLKIQPAKLEDSAVYLCASSLGVDSFSYEQYFGPGTRLTVT.

This clone was observed a few times. The gene calls are TRBV6-5 and TRBJ1-2; D possibly corresponds to TRBD1 (6 bases). V lost 4 bases to trimming and J lost 0 bases, with 15 bases between them. The CDR3 is 16 residues long. CDR1 MNHEY and CDR2 SVGAGI come from the germline V gene. The CDR3 region is CASSSRDTRANYGYTF. The CDR3 bases are TGTGCCAGCAGTTCCCGGGACACAAGAGCTAACTATGGCTACACCTTC.

The chain recombines TRBV3-1 (or the pseudogene TRBV3-2) with TRBJ1-2, with D uncertain. This CDR3 comprises 16 residues. V lost 5 bases, J lost 4 bases, and 20 bases lay in between. Germline loops: CDR1 LGHDT, CDR2 YNNKEL (reference sequence). The CDR3 bases are TGTGCCAGCAGCTCAGCGGGCGGATCCGGAGGCTATGGCTACACCTTC. Protein product: CASSSAGGSGGYGYTF.